These 10 T cell receptor beta chains share one sample of origin, sequenced in a study of T cells after yellow fever vaccination. One entry per CDR3 protein, called by TCRdb with MiXCR from the 5' RACE reads. The data show more than 450,000 distinct CDR3 sequences, roughly a fifth seen once. The source was PBMCs, collected 20 to 25 days after the first yellow fever vaccination. These receptors all stem from a man between 18 and 35 years old who received the YFV17D yellow fever vaccine.

J is TRBJ2-2 and V is TRBV9; 7 bases agree with TRBD2. Germline V gene lookup returns CDR1 SGDLS and CDR2 YYNGEE. Trimming took 0 bases from V and 4 from J; bases not matched to a gene: 6. The CDR3 consists of 16 residues. The CDR3 nucleotides are TGTGCCAGCAGCGTAGAGCGGGGTTTGGGCACCGGGGAGCTGTTTTTT. Translating it yields CASSVERGLGTGELFF.

This clonotype came up a few times. This chain uses TRBV7-9 with TRBJ2-6; unclear D gene. Trimming took 1 base from V and 0 from J, leaving 7 bases between them. In germline, CDR1 is SEHNR, CDR2 FQNEAQ (reference sequence). The CDR3 length is 16 residues. The CDR3 DNA follows: TGTGCCAGCAGCTTAGGGCTGAACTCTGGGGCCAACGTCCTGACTTTC. It specifies CASSLGLNSGANVLTF.

The rearrangement joins TRBV12-3 or TRBV12-4 to TRBJ1-5; 9 bases align to TRBD1. With 6 bases clipped from V and 6 bases from J, the junction kept 3 bases outside the gene matches. The CDR3 loop spans 13 amino acids. The DNA of the CDR3 is TGTGCCAGCAGGGGGACAGGGCCTCAGCCCCAGCATTTT. Translation gives CASRGTGPQPQHF.

This clonotype was recorded many times. The chain employs TRBV20-1 and TRBJ1-1; D might be TRBD1 (5 bases). Germline CDR1 and CDR2: DFQATT and SNEGSKA (reference sequence). There are 14 residues in the CDR3. Trimming removed 1 base at V and 4 bases at J, with 13 bases between. In DNA, the CDR3 is TGCAGTGCTAGAGGAAGCAGGGCTGGCACTGAAGCTTTCTTT. This sequence encodes CSARGSRAGTEAFF.

This clonotype was seen ten or more times. J is TRBJ1-1 and V is TRBV10-3, with D unresolved. This CDR3 is 12 amino acids long. The V end was cut by 2 bases, the J end by 0 bases, with 1 base between. CDR1 is ENHRY and CDR2 is SYGVKD in the germline V gene. The CDR3 reads CAISELNTEAFF. CDR3 in DNA: TGTGCCATCAGTGAGCTGAACACTGAAGCTTTCTTT.

This chain connects TRBV4-3 to TRBJ2-3; 7 bases agree with TRBD1. The CDR3 has 18 amino acids. V trimming: 0 bases; J trimming: 0 bases; junction bases outside the gene matches: 9. The germline CDR1 and CDR2 sequences are LGHNA and YSLEER. The DNA for the CDR3 is TGCGCCAGCAGCCAAGACGAATTACCCAGGGGGAGCACAGATACGCAGTATTTT. It specifies CASSQDELPRGSTDTQYF.

This rearrangement joins TRBV6-2 or TRBV6-3 to TRBJ2-3; D possibly corresponds to TRBD1 (6 bases). Between the trimmed V and J ends, which lost 8 bases and 0 bases, there was a span of 24 bases. The CDR3 has 18 residues. Germline CDR1 MNHEY, CDR2 SVGEGT. CDR3 residues: CASGVVTGVNPSTDTQYF. The DNA of the CDR3 is TGTGCCAGCGGGGTAGTGACAGGAGTAAACCCCAGCACAGATACGCAGTATTTT.

This clonotype was found a few times. The J gene is TRBJ2-1, the V gene TRBV5-1, with D perhaps TRBD2 (6 bases). Germline-derived CDR1 and CDR2 are SGHRS and YFSETQ. The CDR3 totals 15 residues. V shed 6 bases and J shed 8 bases, with 21 bases lying between them. CDR3 in amino acids: CASITSPGRRDEQFF. The CDR3 DNA reads as TGCGCCAGCATCACAAGCCCTGGCCGGAGGGATGAGCAGTTCTTC.

The sample holds a few counts of this clonotype. This chain uses TRBV5-1 with TRBJ2-1, with 9 nucleotides matching TRBD1. V dropped 2 bases and J dropped 1; count of bases not matched to a gene: 4. The germline gives CDR1 SGHRS, CDR2 YFSETQ. The length of the CDR3 is 16 residues. The chain's CDR3 is CASSLQGAGSYNEQFF. Written as DNA, the CDR3 is TGCGCCAGCAGCTTACAGGGGGCCGGATCCTACAATGAGCAGTTCTTC.

The table lists this clonotype with a few counts. The V call is TRBV12-3 or TRBV12-4, the J call TRBJ2-3, with D unresolved. Trimming stripped 2 bases from V and 0 bases from J, with 12 bases between. CDR3 length: 16 amino acids. CDR3 loop: CASSLMALASTDTQYF. The CDR3, as DNA: TGTGCCAGCAGTTTAATGGCGCTGGCCAGCACAGATACGCAGTATTTT.